This TCR beta chain was sequenced for a study of blood T cell repertoires in COVID-19. Study context: Sites in the United States, Italy and Spain provided acute and convalescent COVID-19 samples. PBMCs, B-cell-depleted T cells, or T cells provided the cDNA or gDNA that made up the material.

With 8 bases removed from V and 2 bases from J, the gap between germline ends came to 15 bases. This CDR3 is 15 amino acids long. Germline CDR1 and CDR2: LNHNV and YYDKDF (reference sequence). This clone was detected a few times. Sequencing was performed with immunoSEQ multiplex PCR; in TCRdb, only in-frame clones are kept and a portion is missing. The sample consists of approximately 140,000 clones, more than 70% of them appearing once. The V and J genes are TRBV15 and TRBJ1-4; D unresolved. This receptor was taken from a man aged 55 to 70 with active or convalescent COVID-19. Sequenced input: peripheral blood. The DNA for the CDR3 is TGTGCCACCCCAACTGGAGCTAGGACTAATGAAAAACTGTTTTTT. As protein: CATPTGARTNEKLFF.